The clone carrying this T cell receptor (beta chain) was observed once. As yet, its antigen is unknown. TCRdb's copy holds only in-frame clones and misses some; the assay was immunoSEQ multiplex PCR. The sample has approximately 82,000 clones; about 83% are singletons. This sample is drawn from a study of OX40 agonist ivuxolimab in advanced cancers. On the study more broadly: Prior therapy, whether anti-PD-1, anti-PD-L1 or anti-CTLA-4, was allowed, and about 39% had some. Study-level findings and limits: Individuals who were partial responders at 0.1-3.0 mg/kg had clonal expansion that ranked among the lowest.

The V gene lost 5 bases and the J gene lost 2 bases, with 13 bases spanning the gap. CDR3 length equals 14 residues. Germline values: CDR1 LNHDA, CDR2 SQIVND (reference sequence). The sample consisted of CD4+ or CD8+ T cells sorted from blood, taken in a trial of the OX40 agonist ivuxolimab. V gene TRBV19 combines with J gene TRBJ2-7, with D possibly being TRBD2 (5 bases). The clonotype originates from an adult with an advanced solid tumor such as melanoma, head and neck, liver or kidney cancer. CDR3 nucleotides: TGTGCCAGTAGTCCCGGACTTGCGCCCTACGAGCAGTACTTC. Protein: CASSPGLAPYEQYF.